These 5 T cell receptor beta chains originate from one sample sequenced in a study of blood T cell repertoires in COVID-19. The protocol was immunoSEQ multiplex PCR, while the TCRdb copy is restricted to in-frame clones and leaves out a portion. The data hold 310,000 or so clones, with about nine tenths observed a single time. Sequencing was carried out using peripheral blood. The origin of the receptors is a woman aged 45-60 years who had recovered from COVID-19.

Remarks on this clone: The DNA is omitted, as the CDR3 cannot be located on it reliably, and the CDR3 follows TCRdb's listing. J is TRBJ2-1 and V is TRBV27; TRBD1, the table's D call, lacks a check against the DNA. The CDR3 contains 14 residues when both ends are counted. From germline, CDR1 is MNHEY and CDR2 SMNVEV (reference sequence). The chain's CDR3 is CASSFVGQGASEVF.

The chain uses TRBV7-3 and TRBJ2-2; 7 bases line up with TRBD1. CDR3 length equals 17 residues. The germline gives CDR1 SGHTA, CDR2 FQGTGA. The J segment lost 1 base and the V segment lost 1 base, leaving 6 bases of the junction unmatched. CDR3 in DNA: TGTGCCAGCAGCTTAAACCCGGCAGGGGGGAACACCGGGGAGCTGTTTTTT. It encodes CASSLNPAGGNTGELFF.

V gene TRBV6-2 or TRBV6-3 combines with J gene TRBJ1-5; 8 positions match TRBD1. V trimming: 2 bases; J trimming: 2 bases; junction bases outside the gene matches: 8. Germline V gene sequence: CDR1 MNHEY, CDR2 SVGEGT. This CDR3 has 17 amino acids. The CDR3 reads CASSYLFGTGGNQPQHF. In nucleotides, the CDR3 is TGTGCCAGCAGTTACCTTTTCGGGACAGGAGGCAATCAGCCCCAGCATTTT.

The chain recombines TRBV28 with TRBJ2-7, with D unclear. This CDR3 is 13 amino acids long. Trimming shortened V by 5 bases and J by 0 bases, and 8 bases separated the two germline ends. Germline CDR1 and CDR2: MDHEN and SYDVKM. The CDR3 coding sequence is TGTGCCAGCAGTCCTCCGGGCTCCTACGAGCAGTACTTC. It encodes CASSPPGSYEQYF.

The chain is built from TRBV27 and TRBJ2-1; a weak D match, TRBD2 (6 bases). The CDR3 covers 14 residues. The ends were cut back, 2 bases at V and 9 bases at J, with 14 bases in the middle. The germline gives CDR1 MNHEY, CDR2 SMNVEV (reference sequence). The CDR3 sequence: CASSLKEGVGEQFF. The CDR3 region has the DNA TGTGCCAGCAGTTTAAAGGAGGGCGTCGGTGAGCAGTTCTTC.